The T cell receptor (beta chain) described here comes from a study of PD-1 blockade in mismatch repair-deficient tumors. Here immunoSEQ multiplex PCR was the method, and the copy in TCRdb shows in-frame clones only, minus some. The repertoire consists of about 9,500 clones, with just over 90% occurring once and the leading ten covering 7.5% to 10%. Time point meaning: approximately 11-day in vitro stimulation with candidate neoantigen peptide 3. A no-peptide control culture served as baseline for clone fold changes. The CDR3 length is 15 residues. Trimming at V came to 9 bases and at J to 9 bases, leaving 16 bases not matched to a gene. From germline, CDR1 is SGHRS and CDR2 YFSETQ. To note about this clone: Its antigen is not known.

The sequences come from cells cultured in vitro, collected from a patient treated with pembrolizumab. The clonotype was recovered from an adult with mismatch repair-deficient cancer. This sequence joins TRBV5-1 and TRBJ2-1, with 9 bases fitting TRBD2. The CDR3 loop is CATRPWTSDKTEQFF. DNA of the CDR3: TGCGCCACCAGACCTTGGACTAGCGATAAAACTGAGCAGTTCTTC. The full variable domain, with the rest looked up from reference TRBV5-1 and TRBJ2-1, is KAGVTQTPRYLIKTRGQQVTLSCSPISGHRSVSWYQQTPGQGLQFLFEYFSETQRNKGNFPGRFSGRQFSNSRSEMNVSTLELGDSALYLCATRPWTSDKTEQFFGPGTRLTVL.